Each of the 21 T cell receptor beta chains below was sequenced from the same sample in a study of ipilimumab plus nivolumab after autologous stem cell transplantation. Measured with immunoSEQ multiplex PCR; TCRdb has only the in-frame clones, and not every one. The sample holds around 20,000 clones, about 80% seen once. The sample was PBMCs, taken in a trial of ipilimumab plus nivolumab as post-transplant consolidation. These receptors were taken from a male donor with diffuse large B-cell lymphoma.

This clone was recorded a few times. The rearrangement joins TRBV7-9 to TRBJ2-5, with TRBD2 matching over 10 bases. This CDR3 contains 15 residues. The V and J ends lost 9 bases and 1 base, in that order; junction bases with no gene match: 8. The germline CDR1 and CDR2 sequences are SEHNR and FQNEAQ (reference sequence). In DNA form, the CDR3 reads TGTGCCAGTACTCCTAGCGGGGGTATCCAAGAGACCCAGTACTTC. This sequence encodes CASTPSGGIQETQYF. Combining the CDR3 with reference TRBV7-9 and TRBJ2-5 gives the whole variable domain DTGVSQNPRHKITKRGQNVTFRCDPISEHNRLYWYRQTLGQGPEFLTYFQNEAQLEKSRLLSDRFSAERPKGSFSTLEIQRTEQGDSAMYLCASTPSGGIQETQYFGPGTRLLVL.

This chain joins TRBV5-1 and TRBJ2-7; maybe TRBD1 (6 bases). The germline gives CDR1 SGHRS, CDR2 YFSETQ. The CDR3 has 15 residues. Trimming took off 1 base at V and 3 bases at J, with 14 bases between the two ends. The CDR3 spells CASSLRSEGVYEQYF. CDR3 in DNA: TGCGCCAGCAGCTTGCGCTCCGAGGGGGTCTACGAGCAGTACTTC.

V is TRBV7-2 and J is TRBJ2-5, with D possibly being TRBD2 (6 bases). The J call may be wrong; the DNA end is better matched by TRBJ2-7. Germline V gene data show CDR1 as SGHTA and CDR2 as FQGNSA. The CDR3 totals 13 residues. The CDR3 region has the DNA TGTGCCAGCAGCTTAGATTGGAGGGACGAGCAGTACTTC. Residues: CASSLDWRDEQYF.

This chain joins TRBV11-2 and TRBJ1-1, with D tentatively TRBD1 (5 bases). This CDR3 has 13 residues. CDR1 and CDR2 (germline): SGHAT, FQNNGV. V gave up 5 bases and J gave up 11 bases, with 18 bases separating them. CDR3 nucleotides: TGTGCCAGCAGCCCTACACTGGACAAGGGGGCTTTCTTT. Its translation: CASSPTLDKGAFF.

The chain couples TRBV7-9 to TRBJ2-7; 8 bases fit TRBD1. The CDR3 is made up of 14 amino acids. Germline V lookup: CDR1 SEHNR, CDR2 FQNEAQ (reference sequence). The V and J ends lost 1 base and 4 bases, in that order; junction bases with no gene match: 3. The CDR3 region has the DNA TGTGCCAGCAGCTTAGAGCAGGGGGCTTACGAGCAGTACTTC. Translating it yields CASSLEQGAYEQYF.

The rearrangement joins TRBV4-2 to TRBJ1-5; possible D gene TRBD1, 5 bases. Deletions cut 0 bases from V and 2 bases from J, with 14 bases between. The CDR3 is 17 residues long. The germline V gene has CDR1 LGHNA and CDR2 YNFKEQ. The CDR3 DNA is TGTGCCAGCAGCCAAGAAGTGGGGGGATGGGGCAATCAGCCCCAGCATTTT. Translated: CASSQEVGGWGNQPQHF.

This clone showed up just once. The chain is built from TRBV5-1 and TRBJ2-3; 12 positions match TRBD2. The germline gives CDR1 SGHRS, CDR2 YFSETQ. The V and J ends lost 1 base and 4 bases, in that order; junction bases with no gene match: 7. This CDR3 contains 17 residues. CDR3 amino acids: CASSLLASGGDSDTQYF. Written as DNA, the CDR3 is TGCGCCAGCAGCTTGTTGGCTAGCGGGGGGGATTCAGATACGCAGTATTTT.

This chain joins TRBV11-2 and TRBJ1-1; D gene uncertain. There are 14 residues in the CDR3. Trimming took 1 base from V and 0 from J, leaving 6 bases between them. Per germline, CDR1 SGHAT and CDR2 FQNNGV. Here the CDR3 reads CASSLVMMNTEAFF. The CDR3 coding sequence is TGTGCCAGCAGCTTAGTTATGATGAACACTGAAGCTTTCTTT.

In its sample, this clone was seen once. V usage is TRBV13 and J usage is TRBJ2-3; 8 bases line up with TRBD2. The ends lost 4 bases at V and 1 base at J; junction bases unmatched: 7. The V gene's germline CDR1 is PRHDT and CDR2 FYEKMQ (reference sequence). The CDR3 is 16 amino acids. CDR3 loop: CASSSYSGVRTDTQYF. CDR3 coding DNA: TGTGCCAGCAGCTCTTATAGCGGGGTCCGCACAGATACGCAGTATTTT.

The rearrangement links TRBV6-5 to TRBJ1-6; D remains unclear. The V end lost 6 bases, the J end lost 10 bases, and 16 bases lay between the germline ends. CDR1 is MNHEY, CDR2 SVGAGI, per germline. The CDR3 has 14 amino acids. The CDR3 coding sequence is TGTGCCAGCAGCTTCGGGCAGGAGAGGTCACCCCTCCACTTT. Its protein is CASSFGQERSPLHF.

The chain recombines TRBV6-1 with TRBJ1-3, with 9 bases aligning to TRBD1. CDR1 is MNHNS, CDR2 SASEGT, per germline. V lost 6 bases to trimming and J lost 3 bases; unmatched junction nucleotides: 3. The CDR3 runs 14 residues. This chain's CDR3 is CASSPTGGGNTIYF. CDR3 DNA sequence: TGTGCCAGCAGCCCGACAGGGGGTGGAAACACCATATATTTT.

The genes are TRBV6-1 and TRBJ2-3; 7 positions match TRBD1. The CDR3 is 15 amino acids. Germline values: CDR1 MNHNS, CDR2 SASEGT. Unmatched junction bases numbered 10, after V lost 7 bases and J lost 3 bases. The CDR3 DNA sequence: TGTGCCAGCACCCGGGACAGTGGGCGTACAGATACGCAGTATTTT. This sequence encodes CASTRDSGRTDTQYF.

The chain recombines TRBV13 with TRBJ2-7, with D perhaps matching TRBD2 (6 bases). The CDR3 runs to 15 residues. The germline gives CDR1 PRHDT, CDR2 FYEKMQ (reference sequence). The ends were cut back, 3 bases at V and 3 bases at J, with 15 bases in the middle. The CDR3 region is CASSFIAGPHYEQYF. In DNA, the CDR3 is TGTGCCAGCAGCTTTATCGCGGGGCCCCACTACGAGCAGTACTTC. The variable domain in full, with the rest retrieved from reference TRBV13 and TRBJ2-7, is AAGVIQSPRHLIKEKRETATLKCYPIPRHDTVYWYQQGPGQDPQFLISFYEKMQSDKGSIPDRFSAQQFSDYHSELNMSSLELGDSALYFCASSFIAGPHYEQYFGPGTRLTVT.

Worth noting for this clone: The junction departs from germline at one end; a sequencing error may be responsible. The chain combines TRBV5-3 with TRBJ2-7; perhaps D is TRBD1 or TRBD2 (5 bases each). TRBV5-3 is known as an ORF, though its function is uncertain. The CDR3 sequence is 15 residues long. This CDR3 reads CASSSGRTYSYEQYF. The CDR3 bases are TGTGCCAGCAGCTCGGGACGGACATACTCCTACGAGCAGTACTTC.

This chain connects TRBV30 to TRBJ1-1; D unclear. Germline values: CDR1 GTSNPN, CDR2 SVGIG (reference sequence). The CDR3 contains 15 residues. V was clipped by 3 bases and J by 7 bases, with 21 bases between them. The CDR3 spells CAWRLAAAGGREAFF. Written as DNA, the CDR3 is TGTGCCTGGAGACTTGCGGCCGCCGGCGGTCGTGAAGCTTTCTTT. Full variable domain (remainder filled in from reference TRBV30 and TRBJ1-1): SQTIHQWPATLVQPVGSPLSLECTVEGTSNPNLYWYRQAAGRGLQLLFYSVGIGQISSEVPQNLSASRPQDRQFILSSKKLLLSDSGFYLCAWRLAAAGGREAFFGQGTRLTVV.

The chain employs TRBV2 and TRBJ2-1, with a weak D call TRBD2 (5 bases). Trimming left V 8 bases short and J 3 bases short, with 14 bases between. Germline V gene data show CDR1 as SNHLY and CDR2 as FYNNEI. The CDR3 covers 14 residues. CDR3 nucleotides: TGTGCCAGCGGGCGTAGCGTAGGCTACAATGAGCAGTTCTTC. It translates to CASGRSVGYNEQFF.

Worth noting for this clone: This specimen includes other DNA sequences encoding the same CDR3. The V and J genes are TRBV29-1 and TRBJ1-1; D may be TRBD1 (5 bases). The CDR3 length is 15 residues. Germline CDR1 reads SQVTM; CDR2 reads ANQGSEA. V dropped 3 bases and J dropped 7 bases, with 21 bases sitting between them. The CDR3 sequence: CSVEGVDGQGNEAFF. CDR3 sequence (DNA): TGCAGCGTTGAGGGGGTCGACGGCCAGGGTAATGAAGCTTTCTTT.

The gene calls are TRBV19 and TRBJ2-5; the D gene is possibly TRBD2 (7 bases). The CDR3 has 17 amino acids. CDR1 and CDR2 from the germline V gene are LNHDA and SQIVND (reference sequence). Trimming cost V 5 bases and J 7 bases, with 26 bases left between them. Here the CDR3 reads CASSPGGQKTTPGTQYF. The DNA for the CDR3 is TGTGCCAGTAGTCCGGGGGGACAAAAAACCACCCCGGGGACCCAGTACTTC.

The chain has TRBV2 and TRBJ1-4; 8 nucleotides match TRBD1. V shed 9 bases, J shed 0 bases, and the junction held 0 bases outside the gene matches. Germline CDR1 is SNHLY and CDR2 is FYNNEI. The CDR3 sequence is 13 residues long. The CDR3 here is CARQGATNEKLFF. CDR3 DNA: TGTGCCAGACAGGGGGCAACTAATGAAAAACTGTTTTTT.

As concerns this clone: Other DNA sequences of this sample code for an identical CDR3. This chain uses TRBV19 with TRBJ2-3; possible D gene TRBD1, 6 bases. CDR3 size: 14 residues. Trimming cost V 0 bases and J 3 bases, with 7 bases left between them. Germline-derived CDR1 and CDR2 are LNHDA and SQIVND (reference sequence). As DNA, the CDR3 is TGTGCCAGTAGTATAGAAGGGGGTACAGATACGCAGTATTTT. Its translation: CASSIEGGTDTQYF.

The CDR3 DNA follows: TGTGCCAGCAGTCGTACAGGGGGCCGCACCGGGGAGCTGTTTTTT. This sequence encodes CASSRTGGRTGELFF. The chain uses TRBV28 and TRBJ2-2; 9 bases agree with TRBD1. The CDR3 has 15 amino acids. V trimming: 5 bases; J trimming: 4 bases; junction bases outside the gene matches: 5. Germline assignment: CDR1 MDHEN and CDR2 SYDVKM.